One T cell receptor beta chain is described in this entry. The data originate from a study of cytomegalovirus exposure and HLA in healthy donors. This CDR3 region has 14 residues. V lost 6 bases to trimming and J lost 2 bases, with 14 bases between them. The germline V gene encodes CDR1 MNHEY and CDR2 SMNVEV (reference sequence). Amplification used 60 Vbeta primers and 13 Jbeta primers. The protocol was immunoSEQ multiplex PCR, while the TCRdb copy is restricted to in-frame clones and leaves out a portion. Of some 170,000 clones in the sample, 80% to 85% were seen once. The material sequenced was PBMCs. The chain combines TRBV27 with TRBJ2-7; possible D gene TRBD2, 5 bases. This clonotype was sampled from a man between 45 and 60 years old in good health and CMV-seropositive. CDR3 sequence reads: CASRRALAAYEQYF. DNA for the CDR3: TGTGCCAGCAGGCGTGCGCTAGCCGCCTACGAGCAGTACTTC.